The clone carrying this T cell receptor beta chain has a handful of counts. Its antigen is unknown. The sample is drawn from a study of T-cell memory formation after mild COVID-19. Trimming removed 7 bases at V and 3 bases at J, with 19 bases between. This CDR3 is 15 amino acids long. Per germline, CDR1 MNHEY and CDR2 SVGEGT. Findings and limits, study-wide: Contracting CD8+ clones were enriched in EMRA, CD4+ mainly in CM and EM. Researchers found some responding clones in pre-infection memory, a sign that cross-reactive memory joined.

In TCRdb, the 5' RACE reads were re-called with MiXCR into one record per CDR3 protein. Of about 440,000 distinct CDR3 sequences listed, 15% to 20% were seen once; the top ten hold about 8.8%. The origin of this receptor is an adult woman who had mild COVID-19 (a few samples of this study predate the infection). Cell type and time point are not known. Material: PBMCs or a T cell subset sorted from them (not recorded which). This chain links TRBV6-2 or TRBV6-3 with TRBJ2-7; D may be TRBD1 or TRBD2 (5 bases each). CDR3 coding DNA: TGTGCCAGCACCAGAACCGGGGTAGGGGACTACGAGCAGTACTTC. Its translation: CASTRTGVGDYEQYF.